A selection of T cell receptor beta chains follows, all from one sample in a study of blood T cell repertoires in COVID-19. The table came from immunoSEQ multiplex PCR; TCRdb's copy has only in-frame clones and leaves some out. This sample has 55,000 or so clones, with 85% to 90% found just once. The sequenced sample was peripheral blood. The origin of the receptors is a man in his sixties with active COVID-19. Each CDR3 is given with its conserved first and last residue. The D gene is left open where the match is weak. Clone size, where shown, is once, few, many, or a class for clones that have expanded.

TRBV4-1	-	TRBJ1-2	TRBD1	CASSPRTGQARGYTF	TGCGCCAGCAGCCCGAGGACAGGCCAGGCGCGGGGCTACACCTTC
TRBV6-5	-	TRBJ1-2	-	CASSYRGSKYGYTF	TGTGCCAGCAGTTATCGCGGGTCCAAATATGGCTACACCTTC
TRBV28	few	TRBJ2-2	TRBD1	CASSPWGLDRGPGELFF	TGTGCCAGCAGTCCATGGGGTTTGGACAGGGGGCCCGGGGAGCTGTTTTTT
TRBV24-1	-	TRBJ2-3	TRBD2	CATSDPRTSGPTDTQYF	TGTGCCACCAGTGATCCCCGGACTAGTGGGCCCACAGATACGCAGTATTTT
TRBV6-5	-	TRBJ2-7	TRBD2	CASTPARVAGDEQYF	TGTGCCAGCACCCCCGCGAGGGTAGCGGGAGACGAGCAGTACTTC
TRBV27	-	TRBJ2-3	TRBD2	CASSLYRRGRSTDTQYF	TGTGCCAGCAGTTTATATCGGCGCGGGAGATCTACAGATACGCAGTATTTT
TRBV9	-	TRBJ2-4	-	CASSVGLHHAKNIQYF	TGTGCCAGCAGCGTAGGACTCCATCATGCCAAAAACATTCAGTACTTC
TRBV7-8	-	TRBJ2-5	-	CASSRETQYF	TGTGCCAGCAGTCGAGAGACCCAGTACTTC
TRBV18	few	TRBJ1-2	TRBD1	CASSPIDRDGYTF	TGTGCCAGCTCACCGATTGACAGGGATGGCTACACCTTC
TRBV7-2	-	TRBJ2-2	-	CASRRGVTGELFF	TGTGCCAGCAGGCGGGGAGTCACCGGGGAGCTGTTTTTT
TRBV11-2	-	TRBJ2-5	TRBD1	CASRLTDGTEKYF	TGTGCCAGCAGGCTTACCGACGGGACAGAAAAGTACTTC
TRBV7-3	once	TRBJ2-6	TRBD1	CASSRQGAGVGGGANVLTF	TGTGCCAGCAGCAGACAGGGGGCAGGAGTCGGCGGTGGGGCCAACGTCCTGACTTTC
TRBV3-1/TRBV3-2	few	TRBJ2-7	TRBD1	CASSGTGGYEQYF	TGTGCCAGCAGCGGGACAGGGGGATACGAGCAGTACTTC
TRBV3-1/TRBV3-2	-	TRBJ1-2	-	CASSPTEQDGYTF	TGTGCCAGCAGCCCGACGGAGCAAGATGGCTACACCTTC
TRBV14	-	TRBJ1-2	TRBD1	CASSQGQGLNYGYTF	TGTGCCAGCAGCCAAGGACAGGGATTGAACTATGGCTACACCTTC
TRBV28	-	TRBJ1-1	TRBD1	CASSQNRGRGAEAFF	TGTGCCAGCAGTCAAAACAGGGGTCGGGGCGCTGAAGCTTTCTTT
TRBV3-1/TRBV3-2	-	TRBJ2-7	TRBD2	CASSQRLAGGYEQYF	TGTGCCAGCAGCCAACGACTAGCGGGCGGCTACGAGCAGTACTTC
TRBV12-5	-	TRBJ2-7	TRBD2	CASGSGGLAADEQYF	TGTGCTAGTGGTTCCGGTGGACTAGCGGCGGACGAGCAGTACTTC
TRBV24-1	-	TRBJ2-1	-	CATSGRDNEQFF	TGTGCCACCAGTGGGCGGGACAATGAGCAGTTCTTC
TRBV6-5	-	TRBJ2-7	TRBD2	CASKRESYEQYF	TGTGCCTCGAAGCGGGAGAGCTACGAGCAGTACTTC
TRBV4-2	once	TRBJ2-7	TRBD2	CASSQEQFGTRGYEQYF	TGTGCCAGCAGCCAAGAACAGTTCGGGACTAGAGGATACGAGCAGTACTTC
TRBV3-1/TRBV3-2	-	TRBJ2-1	TRBD2	CASSQDGTSSYNEQFF	TGTGCCAGCAGCCAAGATGGGACTAGCAGCTACAATGAGCAGTTCTTC
TRBV6-5	-	TRBJ1-4	-	CASSYEGATNEKLFF	TGTGCCAGCAGTTACGAGGGGGCAACTAATGAAAAACTGTTTTTT
TRBV2	-	TRBJ2-3	TRBD2	CASSERGSGRLSTDTQYF	TGTGCCAGCAGTGAAAGGGGGAGCGGGAGGCTTAGCACAGATACGCAGTATTTT
TRBV30	few	TRBJ2-5	-	CAWSPREWRAVETQYF	TGTGCCTGGAGTCCCCGGGAGTGGCGGGCGGTGGAGACCCAGTACTTC
TRBV18	-	TRBJ2-7	-	CASSPLGSGMDEQYF	TGTGCCAGCTCACCCCTGGGATCAGGGATGGACGAGCAGTACTTC
TRBV2	-	TRBJ2-7	-	CARGGLSGEQYF	TGTGCCAGGGGAGGACTCTCGGGAGAGCAGTACTTC
TRBV20-1	-	TRBJ2-7	TRBD2	CSASYLAGGFFYEQYF	TGCAGTGCTAGTTACCTAGCGGGAGGGTTCTTCTACGAGCAGTACTTC
TRBV11-2	-	TRBJ1-3	-	CASSLDRVSGNTIYF	TGTGCCAGCAGCTTAGACAGGGTCTCTGGAAACACCATATATTTT